This record looks at one TCR beta chain sequence and its context. These data originate in a study of cytomegalovirus exposure and HLA in healthy donors. Primers for the PCR totalled 60 Vbeta and 13 Jbeta. Using immunoSEQ multiplex PCR, the repertoire was profiled, and TCRdb retains in-frame clones only, with some absent. This sample has around 67,000 clones; 70% to 80% occur once, and the top ten carry around 7.4%. Sequences were obtained from PBMCs. This TCR came from a young man in good health and CMV-seropositive.

The CDR3 coding sequence is TGTGCCAGCAGCGGAAGGACAGGGGGTGGCCAGCCCCAGCATTTT. Its protein product is CASSGRTGGGQPQHF. The chain joins TRBV7-2 to TRBJ1-5; 10 bases are a match to TRBD1. The CDR3 spans 15 residues. The V gene's germline CDR1 is SGHTA and CDR2 FQGNSA. The V gene end was trimmed by 5 bases and the J gene end by 7 bases; junction bases not matched to a gene: 8.